What follows is one T cell receptor (beta chain) and its context. One entry per CDR3 protein results from TCRdb running MiXCR on the 5' RACE reads. Of roughly 400,000 distinct CDR3 sequences listed, about 15% are singletons. The sample originates from a study of T-cell memory formation after mild COVID-19. Per germline, CDR1 SEHNR and CDR2 FQNEAQ (reference sequence). V lost 5 bases to trimming and J lost 5 bases; unmatched junction nucleotides: 8. The CDR3 has 14 amino acids. The sequence was obtained from a young man who had mild COVID-19 (a few samples of this study predate the infection). Cell type and time point are not known. The V and J genes are TRBV7-9 and TRBJ2-5, with 7 bases matching TRBD1. The specimen was PBMCs or a T cell subset sorted from them (not recorded which). The CDR3 region has the DNA TGTGCCAGCAGCAGCCACAGGGGTGTGGAGACCCAGTACTTC. Residues: CASSSHRGVETQYF.